The T cell receptor beta chain under discussion was sequenced for a study of cytomegalovirus exposure and HLA in healthy donors. Study-level findings and limits: The study put 150 to 200 TCR beta chains on its list as cytomegalovirus-associated. In the roughly 120 validation repertoires, a later analysis found that first-cohort TCR clusters tended to co-occur. It was reportedly the case that the classifier diagnosed cytomegalovirus status with high specificity and sensitivity.

The donors were members of the roughly 120-subject validation cohort (separate from the roughly 670-subject first cohort). As for this clone: What it recognizes is unknown.

Sequencing used immunoSEQ multiplex PCR; TCRdb keeps in-frame clones, though not all of them. The sample includes about 150,000 clones, 80% to 90% of them seen just once. The CDR3 length is 16 residues. V lost 3 bases to trimming and J lost 7 bases, with 19 bases between them. CDR1 and CDR2 from the germline V gene are SEHNR and FQNEAQ (reference sequence). Sequenced material: PBMCs. This sequence originates from a man between 18 and 35 years old in good health and CMV-seropositive. V is TRBV7-9 and J is TRBJ1-5; tentative D call: TRBD1 (6 bases). CDR3 residues: CASSLGAGRALQPQHF. DNA of the CDR3: TGTGCCAGCAGCTTGGGGGCGGGCAGGGCCCTACAGCCCCAGCATTTT.